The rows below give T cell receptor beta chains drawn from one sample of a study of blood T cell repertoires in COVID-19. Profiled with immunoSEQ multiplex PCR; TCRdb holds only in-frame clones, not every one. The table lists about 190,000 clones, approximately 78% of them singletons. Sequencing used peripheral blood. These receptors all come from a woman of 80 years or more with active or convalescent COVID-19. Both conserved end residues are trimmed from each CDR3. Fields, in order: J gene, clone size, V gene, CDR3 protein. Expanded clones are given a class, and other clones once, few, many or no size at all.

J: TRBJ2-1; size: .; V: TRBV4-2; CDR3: ASSRDRLAYNEQF
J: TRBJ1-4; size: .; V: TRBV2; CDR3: ASPGLGGEKLF
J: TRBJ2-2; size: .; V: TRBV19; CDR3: ASKRQGRENTGELF
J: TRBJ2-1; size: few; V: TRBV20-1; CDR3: SASQNLNEQF
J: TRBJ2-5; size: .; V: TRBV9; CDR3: ASSVVASGGPHEETQY
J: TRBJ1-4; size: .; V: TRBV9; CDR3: ASSSTGGGTRREKLF
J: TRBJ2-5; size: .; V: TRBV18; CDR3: ASSPSLAEVVGQY
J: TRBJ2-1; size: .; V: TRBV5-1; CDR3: ASRTGGANEQF
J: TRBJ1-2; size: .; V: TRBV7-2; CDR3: ASSSRDTGGGYT
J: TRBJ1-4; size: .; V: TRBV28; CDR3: ASSLTVATNEKLF
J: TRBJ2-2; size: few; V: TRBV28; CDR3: ASSFISSGGTGELF
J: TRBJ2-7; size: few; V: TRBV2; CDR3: ASRRTGTTYEQY
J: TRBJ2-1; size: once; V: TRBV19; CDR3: ASSWGRGAEQF
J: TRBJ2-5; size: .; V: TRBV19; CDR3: ASTLGGQETQY
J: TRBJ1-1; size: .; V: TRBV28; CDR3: ASSTGGGTEAF
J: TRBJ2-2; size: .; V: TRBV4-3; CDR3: ASSQESLGQGASGELF
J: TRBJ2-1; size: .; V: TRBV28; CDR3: ASSHRYNEQF
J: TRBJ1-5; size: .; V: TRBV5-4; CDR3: ASSFAGGNQPQH
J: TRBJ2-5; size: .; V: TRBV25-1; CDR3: ASSEYTGAGETQY
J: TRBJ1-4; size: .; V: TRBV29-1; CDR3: SVQFAAANEKLF
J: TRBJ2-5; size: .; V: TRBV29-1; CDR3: SADRGWQETQY
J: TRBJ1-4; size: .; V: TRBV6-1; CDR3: ASSDRTGGSEKLF
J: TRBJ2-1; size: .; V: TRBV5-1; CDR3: ASSGGNEQF
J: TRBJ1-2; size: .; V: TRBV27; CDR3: ASRGSDGYGYT
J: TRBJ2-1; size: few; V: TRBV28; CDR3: ASSLLAGGNSYNEQF
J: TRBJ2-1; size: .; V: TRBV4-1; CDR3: ASSQGTGNREQF